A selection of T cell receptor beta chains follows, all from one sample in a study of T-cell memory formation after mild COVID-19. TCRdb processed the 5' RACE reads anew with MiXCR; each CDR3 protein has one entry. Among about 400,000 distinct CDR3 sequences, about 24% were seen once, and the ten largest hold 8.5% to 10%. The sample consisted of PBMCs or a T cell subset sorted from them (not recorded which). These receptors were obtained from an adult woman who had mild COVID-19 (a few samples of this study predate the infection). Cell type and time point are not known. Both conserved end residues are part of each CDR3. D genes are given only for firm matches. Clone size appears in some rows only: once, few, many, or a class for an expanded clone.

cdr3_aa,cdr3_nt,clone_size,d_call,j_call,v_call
CASSSTGEPYNEQFF,TGTGCCAGCAGCTCCACAGGGGAACCCTACAATGAGCAGTTCTTC,.,TRBD1,TRBJ2-1,TRBV7-9
CAWKAPQSTQETQYF,TGTGCCTGGAAGGCTCCCCAGTCGACCCAAGAGACCCAGTACTTC,.,.,TRBJ2-5,TRBV30
CASSRTGAEMSSYNEQFF,TGTGCCAGCAGCCGGACAGGGGCCGAAATGAGCTCCTACAATGAGCAGTTCTTC,few,TRBD1,TRBJ2-1,TRBV7-8
CATSRVREVTEAFF,TGTGCCACCAGCAGAGTGCGAGAGGTCACTGAAGCTTTCTTT,once,.,TRBJ1-1,TRBV15
CAWSLGQGDYEQYF,TGTGCCTGGAGTCTGGGACAGGGGGACTACGAGCAGTACTTC,.,TRBD1,TRBJ2-7,TRBV30
CASSPPSTSGGAKQYF,TGTGCCAGCTCACCACCGTCGACTAGCGGGGGTGCCAAGCAGTACTTC,.,TRBD2,TRBJ2-7,TRBV18
CASSPFPGPLENEQFF,TGTGCCAGCTCGCCCTTTCCGGGACCGCTAGAAAATGAGCAGTTCTTC,.,.,TRBJ2-1,TRBV18
CASSPGLAGGYTYNEQFF,TGCGCCAGCAGCCCGGGACTAGCGGGGGGGTATACCTACAATGAGCAGTTCTTC,.,TRBD2,TRBJ2-1,TRBV5-1
CASRSRQESSYNEQFF,TGTGCCAGCAGATCAAGACAGGAGAGCTCCTACAATGAGCAGTTCTTC,few,.,TRBJ2-1,TRBV7-8
CASSVGPLRGTNEQFF,TGTGCCAGCAGCGTAGGCCCTTTGCGGGGGACCAATGAGCAGTTCTTC,.,TRBD2,TRBJ2-1,TRBV9
CASSLAPGQSSSYEQYF,TGTGCCAGCAGCTTAGCCCCCGGACAGTCAAGCTCCTACGAGCAGTACTTC,.,.,TRBJ2-7,TRBV7-9
CASSLSDWNNEQFF,TGTGCCAGCAGTTTGTCGGACTGGAACAATGAGCAGTTCTTC,.,.,TRBJ2-1,TRBV6-5
CASSFTPGQMNTEAFF,TGTGCCAGCAGCTTCACCCCGGGACAGATGAACACTGAAGCTTTCTTT,few,TRBD1,TRBJ1-1,TRBV5-6
CASRISLGQGSTEAFF,TGTGCCAGCAGAATTAGCCTGGGACAGGGGAGTACTGAAGCTTTCTTT,.,TRBD1,TRBJ1-1,TRBV12-3/TRBV12-4
CASSQPVQGASNQPQHF,TGCGCCAGCAGCCAGCCCGTGCAGGGGGCTAGCAATCAGCCCCAGCATTTT,few,TRBD1,TRBJ1-5,TRBV4-3
CASSLVAGGFYEQYF,TGTGCCAGCAGCTTAGTTGCAGGGGGCTTCTACGAGCAGTACTTC,.,TRBD1,TRBJ2-7,TRBV11-1
CATSRNRGQNEQFF,TGTGCCACCAGCAGGAACAGGGGTCAAAATGAGCAGTTCTTC,.,TRBD1,TRBJ2-1,TRBV15
CASSQRFWGSKAGANVLTF,TGTGCCAGCAGCCAACGATTTTGGGGGTCAAAGGCTGGGGCCAACGTCCTGACTTTC,.,.,TRBJ2-6,TRBV3-1
CASSHPLRGLAGGPVYNEQFF,TGCGCCAGCAGCCACCCTCTTCGGGGACTAGCGGGAGGGCCTGTCTACAATGAGCAGTTCTTC,.,TRBD2,TRBJ2-1,TRBV4-1
CASSQDTGALGETQYF,TGTGCCAGCAGCCAAGATACAGGGGCGCTAGGTGAGACCCAGTACTTC,few,TRBD1,TRBJ2-5,TRBV4-2
CASSVWGEGQPQHF,TGTGCCAGCAGTGTTTGGGGGGAAGGTCAGCCCCAGCATTTT,.,.,TRBJ1-5,TRBV6-1
CASSSPGGGSSYEQYF,TGTGCCAGCAGCTCGCCGGGAGGAGGGAGCTCCTACGAGCAGTACTTC,few,TRBD2,TRBJ2-7,TRBV5-4
CASTKTPDGYEQYF,TGTGCCAGCACCAAGACGCCGGACGGCTACGAGCAGTACTTC,few,.,TRBJ2-7,TRBV2
CASSPTGSNTGELFF,TGTGCCAGCAGCCCGACAGGGTCGAACACCGGGGAGCTGTTTTTT,few,TRBD1,TRBJ2-2,TRBV7-8
CASSPSPGGQMNTEAFF,TGTGCCAGCTCACCATCTCCAGGAGGGCAGATGAACACTGAAGCTTTCTTT,few,.,TRBJ1-1,TRBV18
CASSPKYGGGTEAFF,TGTGCCAGCAGCCCAAAATATGGAGGGGGCACTGAAGCTTTCTTT,few,.,TRBJ1-1,TRBV13
CASSEGTTSNQPQHF,TGTGCCAGCAGTGAAGGGACAACAAGCAATCAGCCCCAGCATTTT,.,.,TRBJ1-5,TRBV6-1
CASSGDRRSSYNEQFF,TGTGCCAGCAGTGGTGACAGGCGGAGCTCCTACAATGAGCAGTTCTTC,few,.,TRBJ2-1,TRBV2
CASSLGGGVIRADTQYF,TGTGCCAGCAGCTTAGGCGGGGGGGTTATAAGAGCAGATACGCAGTATTTT,once,TRBD2,TRBJ2-3,TRBV11-2
CASSFQVGSYEQYF,TGCGCCAGCAGCTTCCAGGTCGGTTCCTACGAGCAGTACTTC,few,.,TRBJ2-7,TRBV5-1
CASSYRPQDGYTF,TGTGCCAGCAGTTACAGGCCCCAGGATGGCTACACCTTC,few,.,TRBJ1-2,TRBV6-5
CATSRNRGSTKNIQYF,TGTGCCACCAGCAGGAACAGGGGGTCGACCAAAAACATTCAGTACTTC,.,TRBD1,TRBJ2-4,TRBV15
CASSVAPAVYQETQYF,TGTGCCAGCAGCGTAGCCCCAGCGGTGTACCAAGAGACCCAGTACTTC,.,.,TRBJ2-5,TRBV9
CASSSGEQFF,TGTGCCAGCAGTTCGGGAGAGCAGTTCTTC,.,.,TRBJ2-1,TRBV12-3/TRBV12-4
CASSGLAGTADTQYF,TGTGCCAGCAGTGGACTAGCGGGGACCGCAGATACGCAGTATTTT,few,TRBD2,TRBJ2-3,TRBV27
CATSRDGDGSNQPQHF,TGTGCCACCAGCAGAGACGGGGACGGATCCAATCAGCCCCAGCATTTT,.,.,TRBJ1-5,TRBV15
CASSDIPAGSYNEQFF,TGTGCCAGCAGTGATATCCCAGCAGGCTCCTACAATGAGCAGTTCTTC,few,.,TRBJ2-1,TRBV12-3/TRBV12-4
CASSFGQGGREKLFF,TGTGCCAGCAGTTTCGGACAGGGGGGAAGAGAAAAACTGTTTTTT,.,TRBD1,TRBJ1-4,TRBV6-5
CASSPGLSGELFF,TGCGCCAGCAGCCCGGGATTGTCCGGGGAGCTGTTTTTT,.,.,TRBJ2-2,TRBV5-1
CASRLTSGHYEQYF,TGTGCCAGCAGATTAACGTCTGGGCACTACGAGCAGTACTTC,.,.,TRBJ2-7,TRBV6-6
CASRPTGAAGANVLTF,TGTGCAAGTCGCCCGACGGGTGCGGCGGGGGCCAACGTCCTGACTTTC,.,.,TRBJ2-6,TRBV12-2
CASSLGHGSGSPLNEQFF,TGTGCCAGCAGCTTAGGTCACGGGAGCGGGAGTCCACTCAATGAGCAGTTCTTC,.,TRBD2,TRBJ2-1,TRBV11-2
CASSLAGGRAFF,TGTGCCAGCAGCTTAGCTGGAGGGAGGGCTTTCTTT,.,.,TRBJ1-1,TRBV7-2
CASSYSGTRTEAFF,TGTGCCAGCAGTTACAGTGGGACGCGGACTGAAGCTTTCTTT,once,.,TRBJ1-1,TRBV6-5
CASSDSGGSAEAFF,TGTGCCAGCAGCGACTCAGGGGGGTCGGCTGAAGCTTTCTTT,few,TRBD1,TRBJ1-1,TRBV7-8
CASSLGTQGPIFEQYF,TGTGCCAGCAGCTTGGGAACCCAGGGCCCCATTTTCGAGCAGTACTTC,.,.,TRBJ2-7,TRBV5-6
CATSSEGRTDTQYF,TGTGCCACCAGTTCCGAGGGGCGCACAGATACGCAGTATTTT,.,.,TRBJ2-3,TRBV24-1
CASSFSFGGTGRF,TGTGCCAGCAGTTTCTCGTTTGGGGGGACAGGGCGCTTC,few,TRBD1,TRBJ2-7,TRBV12-3/TRBV12-4